The 32 T cell receptor beta chains reported below all come from one sample, sequenced in a study of cytomegalovirus exposure and HLA in healthy donors. Sequencing was performed with immunoSEQ multiplex PCR; in TCRdb, only in-frame clones are kept and a portion is missing. In the table there are more than 300,000 clones, 86% of which are singletons. Sequencing was performed on PBMCs. These receptors all stem from a woman younger than 30 in good health and CMV-seronegative.

This rearrangement joins TRBV4-1 to TRBJ2-5, with 12 bases lining up with TRBD2. Looked up from germline, CDR1 is MGHRA and CDR2 is YSYEKL. The CDR3 runs to 16 residues. The V and J ends lost 2 bases and 5 bases, in that order; junction bases with no gene match: 6. The CDR3 DNA sequence: TGCGCCAGCAGCCAAAGACTAGCGGGAGAGGAGGAGACCCAGTACTTC. This encodes CASSQRLAGEEETQYF.

The chain is built from TRBV27 and TRBJ1-1; 7 positions agree with TRBD1. After removal of 5 bases from V and 2 bases from J, the junction contained 5 bases not matched to a gene. The CDR3 is made up of 14 amino acids. CDR1 is MNHEY and CDR2 is SMNVEV in the germline V gene (reference sequence). Here the CDR3 DNA reads TGTGCCAGCAGTCCTACAGGGGTTAACACTGAAGCTTTCTTT. Translation gives CASSPTGVNTEAFF.

The chain combines TRBV5-1 with TRBJ1-3; 12 nucleotides align to TRBD1. V was pared by 5 bases and J by 4 bases, with 10 bases of the junction left unmatched. This CDR3 comprises 17 residues. Germline V gives CDR1 SGHRS, CDR2 YFSETQ. The CDR3 nucleotides are TGCGCCAGCAGTTCCGGGACAGGGGGCTCGCGGGGAAACACCATATATTTT. It specifies CASSSGTGGSRGNTIYF.

CDR3 region: CASSLSPSGALGTQYF. Written as DNA, the CDR3 is TGTGCCAGCAGTTTATCACCTAGCGGGGCCCTGGGGACCCAGTACTTC. The chain has TRBV27 and TRBJ2-5; 9 bases are shared with TRBD2. The CDR3 loop spans 16 amino acids. V dropped 0 bases and J dropped 7; count of bases not matched to a gene: 9. CDR1 MNHEY and CDR2 SMNVEV come from the germline V gene (reference sequence).

The CDR3 nucleotides read TGTGCCAGCAGCCAGAGGGCGGCGGGAGGTGGCGAGCAGTACTTC. Protein: CASSQRAAGGGEQYF. The chain joins TRBV7-2 to TRBJ2-7, with 8 bases identical to TRBD2. The CDR3 sequence is 15 residues long. The ends lost 5 bases at V and 6 bases at J; junction bases unmatched: 12. Germline CDR1 and CDR2: SGHTA and FQGNSA.

This sequence joins TRBV7-3 and TRBJ1-1; D is unclear. CDR1 and CDR2 (germline): SGHTA, FQGTGA. The CDR3 consists of 13 residues. V was pared by 5 bases and J by 5 bases, with 12 bases between. The CDR3 loop is CASSQPGVTEAFF. The CDR3, as DNA: TGTGCCAGCAGCCAGCCCGGGGTAACTGAAGCTTTCTTT.

V is TRBV5-6 and J is TRBJ2-4, with 8 bases fitting TRBD1. J gave up 1 base and V 2 bases, and 11 bases lay outside the gene matches. The CDR3 length is 18 residues. The germline V gene encodes CDR1 SGHDT and CDR2 YYEEEE. The DNA of the CDR3 is TGTGCCAGCAGCTTATCGGGACAGGCGGCGGGGGCCAAAAACATTCAGTACTTC. Translating gives CASSLSGQAAGAKNIQYF.

This chain links TRBV6-6 with TRBJ1-2; 8 bases map to TRBD1. V lost 8 bases, J lost 4 bases, and 12 bases stayed unmatched. This CDR3 is built from 15 residues. Per the germline V gene, CDR1 is MNHNY and CDR2 is SVGAGI (reference sequence). The CDR3 DNA is TGTGCCAGCGGTGGACAGGGAATTTCCCCCTATGGCTACACCTTC. As protein: CASGGQGISPYGYTF.

The J gene is TRBJ1-4, the V gene TRBV7-9; 9 bases are shared with TRBD1. The V gene end was trimmed by 5 bases and the J gene end by 4 bases; junction bases not matched to a gene: 8. The CDR3 loop spans 16 amino acids. Germline V CDR1 and CDR2: SEHNR, FQNEAQ (reference sequence). The CDR3 bases are TGTGCCAGCAGCCCATGGACAGGGGCGAATAATGAAAAACTGTTTTTT. Amino acid sequence: CASSPWTGANNEKLFF.

This rearrangement joins TRBV4-3 to TRBJ2-7; D remains ambiguous. V lost 1 base, J lost 1 base, and 11 bases lay in between. This CDR3 comprises 15 residues. In germline, CDR1 is LGHNA, CDR2 YSLEER. Here the CDR3 DNA reads TGCGCCAGCAGCCAAGCAAACAGCCCATCCTACGAGCAGTACTTC. Amino acid sequence: CASSQANSPSYEQYF.

This clone was seen a handful of times. This chain joins TRBV7-9 and TRBJ1-2; TRBD1 matches 7 bases. Germline assignment: CDR1 SEHNR and CDR2 FQNEAQ (reference sequence). CDR3 length equals 14 residues. J was trimmed by 10 bases and V by 2 bases; bases with no gene match: 10. The CDR3 here is CASSLKRQGGDYTF. CDR3 nucleotide sequence: TGTGCCAGCAGCTTAAAACGACAGGGTGGTGACTACACCTTC.

The CDR3 DNA is TGTGCCAGCAGTTATGGTTCGCGACAGCTGTACACTGAAGCTTTCTTT. Translated: CASSYGSRQLYTEAFF. The chain carries TRBV6-6 and TRBJ1-1; tentatively, D is TRBD1 (5 bases). The CDR3 runs 16 residues. The germline CDR1 and CDR2 sequences are MNHNY and SVGAGI (reference sequence). Trimming cost V 3 bases and J 3 bases, with 17 bases left between them.

Here the CDR3 DNA reads TGTGCCAGCAGCTCCCGGACAGGGTTGGGCACCGGGGAGCTGTTTTTT. It yields the protein CASSSRTGLGTGELFF. The chain recombines TRBV5-4 with TRBJ2-2; the match to TRBD1 covers 8 bases. This CDR3 has 16 residues. After removal of 3 bases from V and 4 bases from J, the junction contained 8 bases not matched to a gene. CDR1 and CDR2 (germline): SGHNT, YYREEE (reference sequence).

The CDR3 DNA sequence: TGTGCCAGCAGCTTAGCATTCTCAAAGGGACAGGGGACCTACAATGAGCAGTTCTTC. Amino acid sequence: CASSLAFSKGQGTYNEQFF. This chain joins TRBV7-2 and TRBJ2-1; 10 positions match TRBD1. After removal of 0 bases from V and 2 bases from J, the junction contained 10 bases not matched to a gene. The CDR3 spans 19 residues. CDR1 and CDR2 (germline): SGHTA, FQGNSA.

The chain combines TRBV19 with TRBJ2-7, with 14 bases aligning to TRBD2. The CDR3 totals 21 residues. The V segment lost 1 base and the J segment 4 bases; nucleotides outside the gene matches: 18. Germline V gives CDR1 LNHDA, CDR2 SQIVND (reference sequence). CDR3 protein: CASSIVLILGLAGADEYEQYF. The CDR3 region has the DNA TGTGCCAGTAGTATAGTCCTAATACTGGGACTAGCGGGAGCGGATGAGTACGAGCAGTACTTC.

V gene TRBV10-3 combines with J gene TRBJ2-7; D is unclear. V was shortened by 4 bases and J by 5 bases, with 15 bases between the two germline ends. The CDR3 consists of 14 residues. Germline assignment: CDR1 ENHRY and CDR2 SYGVKD. CDR3 amino acids: CAISGQIAWNEQYF. The CDR3 DNA sequence: TGTGCCATCAGTGGTCAGATAGCCTGGAACGAGCAGTACTTC.

V usage is TRBV28 and J usage is TRBJ1-5, with no clear D. Germline V gives CDR1 MDHEN, CDR2 SYDVKM. The length of the CDR3 is 14 residues. The germline V and J ends were trimmed by 4 bases and 7 bases, with 14 bases remaining between them. DNA of the CDR3: TGTGCCAGCAGTTCCGCGGACGGGAGGCAGCCCCAGCATTTT. Translating it yields CASSSADGRQPQHF. Variable domain in full (rest from reference TRBV28 and TRBJ1-5): DVKVTQSSRYLVKRTGEKVFLECVQDMDHENMFWYRQDPGLGLRLIYFSYDVKMKEKGDIPEGYSVSREKKERFSLILESASTNQTSMYLCASSSADGRQPQHFGDGTRLSIL.

The chain couples TRBV2 to TRBJ2-3, with D unresolved. The length of the CDR3 is 12 residues. The V gene lost 8 bases and the J gene lost 4 bases, with 10 bases spanning the gap. The germline CDR1 and CDR2 sequences are SNHLY and FYNNEI. The CDR3 DNA is TGTGCCAGCCAGGATGGGTCAGATACGCAGTATTTT. Protein product: CASQDGSDTQYF.

This rearrangement joins TRBV10-3 to TRBJ2-2; D is perhaps TRBD2 (6 bases). The V end lost 5 bases, the J end lost 4 bases, and 14 bases lay between the germline ends. Germline assignment: CDR1 ENHRY and CDR2 SYGVKD. The CDR3 runs to 15 residues. This chain's CDR3 is CAISRTGAPTGELFF. In nucleotides, the CDR3 is TGTGCCATCAGTCGGACGGGAGCCCCCACCGGGGAGCTGTTTTTT.

This chain connects TRBV4-2 to TRBJ2-7, with D maybe TRBD1 (5 bases). Trimming removed 3 bases at V and 2 bases at J, with 14 bases between. The CDR3 has 15 residues. The germline gives CDR1 LGHNA, CDR2 YNFKEQ. CDR3 amino acids: CASSQMGPGPYEQYF. CDR3 coding DNA: TGTGCCAGCAGCCAGATGGGGCCAGGGCCCTACGAGCAGTACTTC.

J is TRBJ2-2 and V is TRBV2, with 8 bases fitting TRBD2. The CDR3 consists of 14 residues. J gave up 7 bases and V 7 bases, and 8 bases lay outside the gene matches. CDR1 and CDR2 (germline): SNHLY, FYNNEI. For the CDR3, the DNA is TGTGCCAGCACTGAGGGCGGGAGGAGCGGGGAGCTGTTTTTT. It encodes CASTEGGRSGELFF.

The chain employs TRBV9 and TRBJ2-7, with TRBD2 matching over 11 bases. From germline, CDR1 is SGDLS and CDR2 YYNGEE. The CDR3 runs to 16 residues. The V gene end was trimmed by 3 bases and the J gene end by 1 base; junction bases not matched to a gene: 6. The CDR3 DNA reads as TGTGCCAGCAGCGGGGGGACTAGCGGTAATTCCTACGAGCAGTACTTC. It is translated as CASSGGTSGNSYEQYF.

The genes are TRBV7-2 and TRBJ2-5; 8 bases fit TRBD2. The CDR3 consists of 16 residues. Germline V gives CDR1 SGHTA, CDR2 FQGNSA. The V and J ends lost 5 bases and 2 bases, in that order; junction bases with no gene match: 10. The CDR3 region is CASSSSGRGPQETQYF. Written as DNA, the CDR3 is TGTGCCAGCAGCAGCAGCGGGAGAGGCCCTCAAGAGACCCAGTACTTC.

This clone has only a few counts. Other DNA sequences in the same sample also yield this CDR3. The chain combines TRBV27 with TRBJ2-7, with TRBD2 matching over 14 bases. CDR1 and CDR2 (germline): MNHEY, SMNVEV (reference sequence). V shed 6 bases and J 4 bases; nucleotides not matched to a gene: 5. The CDR3 has 15 amino acids. CDR3 nucleotide sequence: TGTGCCAGCAGGGGGACTAGCGGGAGTATATACGAGCAGTACTTC. Translation: CASRGTSGSIYEQYF.

This clone appeared once. This chain links TRBV15 with TRBJ2-3; D is ambiguous. V gave up 1 base and J gave up 5 bases, with 10 bases separating them. CDR1 and CDR2 from the germline V gene are LNHNV and YYDKDF (reference sequence). This CDR3 comprises 14 residues. The CDR3 reads CATSRVAELDTQYF. CDR3 sequence (DNA): TGTGCCACCAGCAGAGTGGCGGAACTAGATACGCAGTATTTT.

At least ten counts were recorded for this clone. V gene TRBV10-1 combines with J gene TRBJ2-1, with 7 positions matching TRBD2. Germline trimming cut 9 bases from V and 4 bases from J; bases unmatched to any gene: 3. Germline CDR1 reads WNHNN; CDR2 reads SYGVQD (reference sequence). This CDR3 has 12 amino acids. The CDR3 nucleotides read TGCGCCAGTCCGGGACTATACAATGAGCAGTTCTTC. Translation: CASPGLYNEQFF.

This chain joins TRBV6-4 and TRBJ2-1; TRBD2 aligns across 13 bases. V shed 2 bases and J 7 bases; nucleotides not matched to a gene: 8. The CDR3 loop spans 17 amino acids. Germline V gives CDR1 MRHNA, CDR2 SNTAGT. CDR3 amino acids: CASSDTGLAGVLNEQFF. CDR3 coding DNA: TGTGCCAGCAGTGACACTGGACTAGCGGGAGTTTTGAATGAGCAGTTCTTC.

CDR3 amino acids: CASSPGLAGLNEQFF. The CDR3 DNA follows: TGTGCCAGCAGCCCGGGACTAGCGGGTCTCAATGAGCAGTTCTTC. The chain links TRBV5-6 to TRBJ2-1; 12 bases are a match to TRBD2. Germline lookup yields CDR1 SGHDT and CDR2 YYEEEE. With V trimmed by 4 bases and J by 6 bases, 5 bases remained unmatched. CDR3 size: 15 residues.

In this sample, this clone turned up a few times. The chain recombines TRBV7-3 with TRBJ1-2; D is perhaps TRBD1 (5 bases). This CDR3 is 15 amino acids long. V was clipped by 5 bases and J by 8 bases, with 21 bases between them. Germline CDR1 SGHTA, CDR2 FQGTGA. The CDR3: CASSLNGEGRGGYTF. The CDR3 DNA reads TGTGCCAGCAGCCTAAACGGAGAGGGGCGGGGAGGCTACACCTTC.

V gene TRBV6-1 combines with J gene TRBJ2-7, with unresolved D. The CDR3 length is 13 residues. From germline, CDR1 is MNHNS and CDR2 SASEGT. Trimming stripped 1 base from V and 2 bases from J, with 6 bases between. In DNA form, the CDR3 reads TGTGCCAGCAGTGAAGGACTCCCCTACGAGCAGTACTTC. It yields the protein CASSEGLPYEQYF.

Details on this clone: A read error is possible here, since a much larger clone lies one base away. Other DNA sequences within the sample encode an identical CDR3. The CDR3 region is CASSVAAGRTGELFF. CDR3 nucleotide sequence: TGTGCCAGCAGCGTAGCGGCAGGGCGAACCGGGGAGCTGTTTTTT. The chain combines TRBV9 with TRBJ2-2, with D maybe TRBD1 (5 bases). Germline lookup yields CDR1 SGDLS and CDR2 YYNGEE. There are 15 residues in the CDR3. V lost 0 bases, J lost 5 bases, and 11 bases lay in between. Full variable domain (outside the CDR3, taken from reference TRBV9 and TRBJ2-2): DSGVTQTPKHLITATGQRVTLRCSPRSGDLSVYWYQQSLDQGLQFLIQYYNGEERAKGNILERFSAQQFPDLHSELNLSSLELGDSALYFCASSVAAGRTGELFFGEGSRLTVL.

The rearrangement joins TRBV11-2 to TRBJ1-5; D remains ambiguous. Germline loops: CDR1 SGHAT, CDR2 FQNNGV. CDR3 length equals 13 residues. The V end was cut by 5 bases, the J end by 8 bases, with 13 bases between. The CDR3 DNA follows: TGTGCCAGCAGCGTCACCACAGCCGAGCCCCAGCATTTT. It is translated as CASSVTTAEPQHF.